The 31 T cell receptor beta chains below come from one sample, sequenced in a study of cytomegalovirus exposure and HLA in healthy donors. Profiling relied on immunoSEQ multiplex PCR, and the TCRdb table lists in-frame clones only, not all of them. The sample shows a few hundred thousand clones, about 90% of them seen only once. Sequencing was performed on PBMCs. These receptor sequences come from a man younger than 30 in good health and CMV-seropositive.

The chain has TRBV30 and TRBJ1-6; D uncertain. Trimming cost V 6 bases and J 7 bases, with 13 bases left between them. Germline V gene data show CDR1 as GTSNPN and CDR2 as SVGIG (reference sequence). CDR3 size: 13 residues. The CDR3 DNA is TGTGCCTGTTGGACCGGCGGGAATTCACCCCTCCACTTT. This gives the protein CACWTGGNSPLHF.

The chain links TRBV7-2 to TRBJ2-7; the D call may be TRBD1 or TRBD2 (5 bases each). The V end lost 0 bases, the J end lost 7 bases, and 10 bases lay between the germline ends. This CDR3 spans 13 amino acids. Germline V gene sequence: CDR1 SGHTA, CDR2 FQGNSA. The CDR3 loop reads CASSLAGGQEQYF. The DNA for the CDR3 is TGTGCCAGCAGCTTAGCTGGGGGTCAGGAGCAGTACTTC.

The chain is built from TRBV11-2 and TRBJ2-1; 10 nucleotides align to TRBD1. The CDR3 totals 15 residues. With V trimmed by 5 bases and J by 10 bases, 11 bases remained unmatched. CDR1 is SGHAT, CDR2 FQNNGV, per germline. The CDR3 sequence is CASSDPGQGRGEQFF. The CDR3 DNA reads TGTGCCAGCAGCGACCCGGGACAGGGGAGAGGCGAGCAGTTCTTC.

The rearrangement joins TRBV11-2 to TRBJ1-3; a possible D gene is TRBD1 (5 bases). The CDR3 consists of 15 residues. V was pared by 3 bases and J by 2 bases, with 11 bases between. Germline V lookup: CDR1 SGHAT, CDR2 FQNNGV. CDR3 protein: CASSLETGPGNTIYF. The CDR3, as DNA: TGTGCCAGCAGCTTGGAAACAGGTCCTGGAAACACCATATATTTT. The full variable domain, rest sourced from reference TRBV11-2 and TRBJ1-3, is EAGVAQSPRYKIIEKRQSVAFWCNPISGHATLYWYQQILGQGPKLLIQFQNNGVVDDSQLPKDRFSAERLKGVDSTLKIQPAKLEDSAVYLCASSLETGPGNTIYFGEGSWLTVV.

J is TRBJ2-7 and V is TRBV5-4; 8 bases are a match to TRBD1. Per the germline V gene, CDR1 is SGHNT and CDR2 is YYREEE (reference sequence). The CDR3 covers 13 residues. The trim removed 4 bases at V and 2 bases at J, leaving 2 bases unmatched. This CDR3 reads CASSAGQAYEQYF. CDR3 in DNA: TGTGCCAGCAGCGCGGGACAGGCCTACGAGCAGTACTTC.

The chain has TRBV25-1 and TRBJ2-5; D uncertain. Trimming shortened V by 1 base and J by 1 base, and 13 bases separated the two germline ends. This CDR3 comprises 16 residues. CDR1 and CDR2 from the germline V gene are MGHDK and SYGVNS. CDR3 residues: CASSESDTWTQETQYF. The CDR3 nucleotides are TGTGCCAGCAGTGAATCTGACACCTGGACCCAAGAGACCCAGTACTTC.

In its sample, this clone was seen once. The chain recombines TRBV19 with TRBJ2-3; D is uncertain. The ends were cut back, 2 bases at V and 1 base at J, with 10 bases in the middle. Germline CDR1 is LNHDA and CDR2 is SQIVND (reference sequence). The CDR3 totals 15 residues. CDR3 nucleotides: TGTGCCAGTAGTATAAAAAGGGCAGGCACAGATACGCAGTATTTT. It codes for CASSIKRAGTDTQYF.

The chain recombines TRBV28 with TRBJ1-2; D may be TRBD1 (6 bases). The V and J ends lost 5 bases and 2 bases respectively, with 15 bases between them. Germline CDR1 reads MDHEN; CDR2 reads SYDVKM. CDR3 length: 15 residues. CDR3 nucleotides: TGTGCCAGCAGTCCCGCCCTGACAGGAAACTATGGCTACACCTTC. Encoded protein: CASSPALTGNYGYTF.

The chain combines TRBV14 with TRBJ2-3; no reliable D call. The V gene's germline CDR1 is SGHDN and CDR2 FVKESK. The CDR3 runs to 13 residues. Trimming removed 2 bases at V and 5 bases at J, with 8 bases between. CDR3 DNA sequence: TGTGCCAGCAGCCAATTCCGTGGAGATACGCAGTATTTT. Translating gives CASSQFRGDTQYF.

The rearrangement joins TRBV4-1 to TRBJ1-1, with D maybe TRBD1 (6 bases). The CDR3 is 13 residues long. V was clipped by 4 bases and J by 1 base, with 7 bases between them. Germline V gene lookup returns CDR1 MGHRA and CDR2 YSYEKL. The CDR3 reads CASSLDRNTEAFF. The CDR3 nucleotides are TGCGCCAGCAGCCTGGACAGGAACACTGAAGCTTTCTTT.

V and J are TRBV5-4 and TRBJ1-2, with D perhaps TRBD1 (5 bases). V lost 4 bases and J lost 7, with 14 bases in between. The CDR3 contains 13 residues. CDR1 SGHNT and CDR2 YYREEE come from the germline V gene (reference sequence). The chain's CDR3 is CASSRDGAGGYTF. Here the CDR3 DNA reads TGTGCCAGCAGCCGCGACGGGGCTGGTGGCTACACCTTC.

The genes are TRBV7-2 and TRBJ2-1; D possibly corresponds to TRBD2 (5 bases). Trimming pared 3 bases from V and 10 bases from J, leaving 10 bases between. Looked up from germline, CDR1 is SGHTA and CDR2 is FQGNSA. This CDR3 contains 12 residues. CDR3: CASSLMGDEQFF. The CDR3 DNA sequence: TGTGCCAGCAGCTTGATGGGAGACGAGCAGTTCTTC.

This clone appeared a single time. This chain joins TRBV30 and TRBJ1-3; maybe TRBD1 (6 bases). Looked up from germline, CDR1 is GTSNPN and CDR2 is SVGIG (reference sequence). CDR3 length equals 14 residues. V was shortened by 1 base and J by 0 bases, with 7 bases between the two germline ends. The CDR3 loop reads CAWSARGSGNTIYF. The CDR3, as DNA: TGTGCCTGGAGTGCCAGGGGCTCTGGAAACACCATATATTTT.

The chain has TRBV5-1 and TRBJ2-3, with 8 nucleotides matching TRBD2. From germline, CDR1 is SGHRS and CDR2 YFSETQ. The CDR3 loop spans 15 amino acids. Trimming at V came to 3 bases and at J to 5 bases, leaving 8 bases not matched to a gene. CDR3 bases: TGCGCCAGCAGCTATAGCGGGAAAGGAGGAGATACGCAGTATTTT. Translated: CASSYSGKGGDTQYF.

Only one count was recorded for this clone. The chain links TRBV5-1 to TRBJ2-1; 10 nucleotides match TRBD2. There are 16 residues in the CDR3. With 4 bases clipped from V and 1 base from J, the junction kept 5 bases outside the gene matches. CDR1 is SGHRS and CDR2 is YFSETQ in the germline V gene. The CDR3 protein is CASSPIAGGSYNEQFF. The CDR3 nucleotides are TGCGCCAGCAGCCCCATAGCGGGAGGATCCTACAATGAGCAGTTCTTC.

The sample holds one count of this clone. CDR3 coding DNA: TGTGCCAGCAGCGACTCGACTAGCGCCACCCACATGGATGAGCAGTTCTTC. Protein: CASSDSTSATHMDEQFF. The chain has TRBV9 and TRBJ2-1; 8 nucleotides match TRBD2. Losses at the gene ends were 3 bases for V and 8 bases for J; bases not matched to a gene: 16. CDR1 and CDR2 from the germline V gene are SGDLS and YYNGEE. The CDR3 is 17 residues long.

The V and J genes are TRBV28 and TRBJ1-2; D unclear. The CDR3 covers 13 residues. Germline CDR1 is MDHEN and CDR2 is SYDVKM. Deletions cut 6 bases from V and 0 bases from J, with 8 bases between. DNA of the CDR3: TGTGCCAGCAGCCGGGGAGCTAACTATGGCTACACCTTC. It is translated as CASSRGANYGYTF.

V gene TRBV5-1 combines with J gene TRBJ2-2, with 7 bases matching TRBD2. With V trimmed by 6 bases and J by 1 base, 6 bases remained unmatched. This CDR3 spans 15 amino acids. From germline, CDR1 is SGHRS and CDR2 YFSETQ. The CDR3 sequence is CASTGSGGNTGELFF. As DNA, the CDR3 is TGCGCCAGCACTGGTTCGGGAGGGAACACCGGGGAGCTGTTTTTT.

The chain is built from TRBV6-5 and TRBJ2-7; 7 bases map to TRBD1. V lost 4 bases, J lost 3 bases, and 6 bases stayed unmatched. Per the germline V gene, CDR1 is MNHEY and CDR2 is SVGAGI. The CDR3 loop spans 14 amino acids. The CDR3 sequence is CASSSGTDRYEQYF. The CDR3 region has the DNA TGTGCCAGCAGTTCTGGGACAGACCGCTACGAGCAGTACTTC.

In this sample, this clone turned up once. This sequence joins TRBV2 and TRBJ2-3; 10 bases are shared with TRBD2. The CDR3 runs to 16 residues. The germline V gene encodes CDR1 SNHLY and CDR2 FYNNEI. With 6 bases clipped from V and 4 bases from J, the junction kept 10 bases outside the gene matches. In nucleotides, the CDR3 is TGTGCCAGCAGCCGAGCCATAGCGGGAGGCGCAGATACGCAGTATTTT. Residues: CASSRAIAGGADTQYF.

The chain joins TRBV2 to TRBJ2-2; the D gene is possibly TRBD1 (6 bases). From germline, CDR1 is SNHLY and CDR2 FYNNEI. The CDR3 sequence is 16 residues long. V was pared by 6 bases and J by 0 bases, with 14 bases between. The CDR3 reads CASSWAGASNTGELFF. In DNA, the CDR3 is TGTGCCAGCAGCTGGGCAGGGGCGTCGAACACCGGGGAGCTGTTTTTT.

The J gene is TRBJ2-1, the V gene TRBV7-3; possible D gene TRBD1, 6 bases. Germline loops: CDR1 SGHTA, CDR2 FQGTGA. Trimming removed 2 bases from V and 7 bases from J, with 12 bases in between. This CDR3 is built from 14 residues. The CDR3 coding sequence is TGTGCCAGCAGCTTACTGAACGACAGGAATGAGCAGTTCTTC. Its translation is CASSLLNDRNEQFF.

The CDR3 region has the DNA TGTGCCAGCACCACATACAGGGGCTCCTACGAGCAGTACTTC. It codes for CASTTYRGSYEQYF. The chain employs TRBV7-2 and TRBJ2-7; 7 bases are a match to TRBD1. The CDR3 length is 14 residues. Germline V gene lookup returns CDR1 SGHTA and CDR2 FQGNSA. The J segment lost 0 bases and the V segment lost 7 bases, leaving 6 bases of the junction unmatched.

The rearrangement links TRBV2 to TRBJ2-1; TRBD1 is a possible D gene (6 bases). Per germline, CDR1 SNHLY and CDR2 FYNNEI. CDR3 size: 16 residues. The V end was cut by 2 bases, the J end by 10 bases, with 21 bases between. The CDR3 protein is CASSEILDSYSGEQFF. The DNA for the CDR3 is TGTGCCAGCAGTGAAATCCTGGACAGCTATTCGGGAGAGCAGTTCTTC.

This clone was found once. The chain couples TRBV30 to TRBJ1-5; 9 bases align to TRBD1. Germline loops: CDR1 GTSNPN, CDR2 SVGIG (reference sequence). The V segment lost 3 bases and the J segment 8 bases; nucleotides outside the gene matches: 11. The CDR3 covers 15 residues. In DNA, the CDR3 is TGTGCCTGGAGAACCGGGACAGGGAATTCGGAGCCCCAGCATTTT. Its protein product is CAWRTGTGNSEPQHF. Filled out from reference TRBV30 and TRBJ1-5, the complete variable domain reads SQTIHQWPATLVQPVGSPLSLECTVEGTSNPNLYWYRQAAGRGLQLLFYSVGIGQISSEVPQNLSASRPQDRQFILSSKKLLLSDSGFYLCAWRTGTGNSEPQHFGDGTRLSIL.

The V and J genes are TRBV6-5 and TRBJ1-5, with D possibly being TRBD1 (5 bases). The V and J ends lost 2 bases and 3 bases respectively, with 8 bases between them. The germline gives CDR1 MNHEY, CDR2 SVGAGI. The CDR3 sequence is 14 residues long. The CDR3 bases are TGTGCCAGCAGTTACCGGGACTTCAATCAGCCCCAGCATTTT. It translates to CASSYRDFNQPQHF.

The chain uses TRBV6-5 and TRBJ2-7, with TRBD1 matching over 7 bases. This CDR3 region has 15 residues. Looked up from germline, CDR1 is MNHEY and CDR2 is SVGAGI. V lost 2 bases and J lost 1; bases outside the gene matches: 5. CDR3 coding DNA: TGTGCCAGCAGTTACGCACCGGGACAGTCCTACGAGCAGTACTTC. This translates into CASSYAPGQSYEQYF.

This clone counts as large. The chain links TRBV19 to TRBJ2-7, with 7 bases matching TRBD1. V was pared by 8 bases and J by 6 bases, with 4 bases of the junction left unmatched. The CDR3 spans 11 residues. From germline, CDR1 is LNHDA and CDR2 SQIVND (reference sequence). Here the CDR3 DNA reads TGTGCCAGTCGAACAGGGGCCGAGCAGTACTTC. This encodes CASRTGAEQYF. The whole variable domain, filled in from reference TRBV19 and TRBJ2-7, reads DGGITQSPKYLFRKEGQNVTLSCEQNLNHDAMYWYRQDPGQGLRLIYYSQIVNDFQKGDIAEGYSVSREKKESFPLTVTSAQKNPTAFYLCASRTGAEQYFGPGTRLTVT.

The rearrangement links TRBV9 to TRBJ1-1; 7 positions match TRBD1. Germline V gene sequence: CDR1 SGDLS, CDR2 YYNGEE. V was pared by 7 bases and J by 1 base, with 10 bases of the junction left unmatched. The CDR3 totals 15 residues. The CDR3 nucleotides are TGTGCCAGCGTTTCCCTCAGGGGGTCGAACACTGAAGCTTTCTTT. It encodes CASVSLRGSNTEAFF.

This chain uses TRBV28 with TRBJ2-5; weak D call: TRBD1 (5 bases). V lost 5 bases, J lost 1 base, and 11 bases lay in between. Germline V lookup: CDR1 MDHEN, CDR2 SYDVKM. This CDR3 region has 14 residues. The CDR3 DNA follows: TGTGCCAGCAGTCTACAGGCCCTCCAAGAGACCCAGTACTTC. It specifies CASSLQALQETQYF.

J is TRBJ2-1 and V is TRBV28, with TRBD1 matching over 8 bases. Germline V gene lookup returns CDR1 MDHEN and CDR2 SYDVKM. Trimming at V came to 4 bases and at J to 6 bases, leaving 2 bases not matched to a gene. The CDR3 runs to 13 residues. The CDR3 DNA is TGTGCCAGCAGTTCTGGACAGGGCAATGAGCAGTTCTTC. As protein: CASSSGQGNEQFF.